This T cell receptor beta chain came from a study of monozygotic twins with inflammatory bowel disease. To note about this clonotype: Its target is not known.

The CDR3 sequence is 14 residues long. In germline, CDR1 is LGHDT, CDR2 YNNKEL (reference sequence). Whole-study findings and limits: Treatment differences in immunosuppression may have added variability to the repertoires of patients.

TCRdb processed the 5' RACE reads again and assigns one entry to each CDR3 protein, with no DNA. This sample carries around 200,000 distinct CDR3 sequences, with 1.5% to 2% going to the ten biggest clones. The chain uses TRBV3-1 and TRBJ2-3; checking the TCRdb D call of TRBD1 is not possible without DNA. This sequence originates from a human donor with ulcerative colitis or Crohn's disease, or a healthy co-twin of an affected twin (not recorded which). Input material: blood. CDR3 sequence: CASSQGPHTDTQYF.